One and the same sample provided the 25 T cell receptor beta chains below, sequenced in a study of shared clonotypes between healthy human individuals. Naive CD8 isolation took CD45RO-negative cells positively selected for CCR7 and excluded terminally differentiated effector memory CD45RA+ cells. Method: immunoSEQ multiplex PCR; TCRdb's copy keeps in-frame clones and lacks some. The sample lists about 2.1 million clones; just over 90% were seen once. Sequences were obtained from naive CD8+ T cells from PBMCs. These receptors all stem from a man aged 18 to 29 in good health. Some clones in this sample may be carry-over from other donors' samples.

V is TRBV6-6 and J is TRBJ2-7, with TRBD1 identical over 7 bases. CDR1 and CDR2 from the germline V gene are MNHNY and SVGAGI (reference sequence). This CDR3 contains 12 residues. Losses at the gene ends were 5 bases for V and 6 bases for J; bases not matched to a gene: 4. The CDR3 nucleotides are TGTGCCAGCAGTCCACAGGGGAGCGAGCAGTACTTC. This translates into CASSPQGSEQYF.

The rearrangement uses TRBV11-2 and TRBJ2-1; no firm D call. The germline V gene encodes CDR1 SGHAT and CDR2 FQNNGV. Trimming removed 10 bases at V and 4 bases at J, with 11 bases between. This CDR3 is 12 amino acids long. The CDR3 nucleotides read TGTGCCACCCAACCGGAATACAATGAGCAGTTCTTC. It codes for CATQPEYNEQFF.

This chain connects TRBV7-2 to TRBJ2-5, with 9 bases that match TRBD1. The V gene end was trimmed by 2 bases and the J gene end by 2 bases; junction bases not matched to a gene: 6. CDR3 length: 16 amino acids. Germline V gene lookup returns CDR1 SGHTA and CDR2 FQGNSA. CDR3 loop: CASSLRDREIQETQYF. The CDR3 nucleotides are TGTGCCAGCAGCTTAAGGGACAGGGAGATACAAGAGACCCAGTACTTC.

The chain carries TRBV28 and TRBJ1-2, with D perhaps TRBD1 (6 bases). The V end lost 5 bases, the J end lost 7 bases, and 14 bases lay between the germline ends. There are 13 residues in the CDR3. Germline V gives CDR1 MDHEN, CDR2 SYDVKM. CDR3 protein: CASSTLGGGGYTF. The CDR3 region has the DNA TGTGCCAGCAGTACCTTAGGGGGAGGTGGCTACACCTTC.

The chain combines TRBV6-1 with TRBJ2-7; 8 nucleotides agree with TRBD2. Trimming cost V 8 bases and J 5 bases; bases outside gene matches: 8. In germline, CDR1 is MNHNS, CDR2 SASEGT. The CDR3 runs 13 residues. The CDR3 nucleotides are TGTGCCAGCTGCGAAGCGGGAGCCCACGAGCAGTACTTC. Encoded protein: CASCEAGAHEQYF.

Here the CDR3 DNA reads TGTGCCACCAGCAGAGGTGGGGACAGGGTTTCAAATGAGCAGTTCTTC. Residues: CATSRGGDRVSNEQFF. The chain couples TRBV15 to TRBJ2-1; the match to TRBD1 covers 9 bases. The germline gives CDR1 LNHNV, CDR2 YYDKDF (reference sequence). Trimming at V came to 1 base and at J to 7 bases, leaving 8 bases not matched to a gene. The CDR3 runs to 16 residues. The complete variable domain, with remaining parts taken from reference TRBV15 and TRBJ2-1, reads DAMVIQNPRYQVTQFGKPVTLSCSQTLNHNVMYWYQQKSSQAPKLLFHYYDKDFNNEADTPDNFQSRRPNTSFCFLDIRSPGLGDTAMYLCATSRGGDRVSNEQFFGPGTRLTVL.

The gene calls are TRBV6-4 and TRBJ2-4; 9 nucleotides align to TRBD2. Germline CDR1 and CDR2: MRHNA and SNTAGT. The CDR3 runs to 14 residues. The J segment lost 12 bases and the V segment lost 3 bases, leaving 9 bases of the junction unmatched. The CDR3 spells CASSEAAGGSPQYF. Written as DNA, the CDR3 is TGTGCCAGCAGTGAAGCTGCGGGAGGGTCCCCTCAGTACTTC.

This rearrangement joins TRBV5-1 to TRBJ2-7, with 11 bases matching TRBD2. The V gene end was trimmed by 2 bases and the J gene end by 6 bases; junction bases not matched to a gene: 7. CDR1 is SGHRS, CDR2 YFSETQ, per germline. The CDR3 is 15 residues long. The CDR3 DNA follows: TGCGCCAGCAGCTTTAGCGGGAGGGCCCCATCCGAGCAGTACTTC. This encodes CASSFSGRAPSEQYF.

This chain joins TRBV19 and TRBJ2-7; D ambiguous. Germline CDR1 and CDR2: LNHDA and SQIVND (reference sequence). V shed 4 bases and J shed 4 bases, with 11 bases lying between them. The CDR3 contains 13 residues. CDR3 region: CASSSRPNYEQYF. Written as DNA, the CDR3 is TGTGCCAGTAGTAGCCGACCCAATTACGAGCAGTACTTC.

The chain uses TRBV4-1 and TRBJ2-3; a possible D gene is TRBD1 (6 bases). Trimming took 5 bases from V and 0 from J, leaving 9 bases between them. The CDR3 has 14 residues. Germline V gives CDR1 MGHRA, CDR2 YSYEKL. The CDR3 DNA reads TGCGCCAGCAGCTGGGGGCTTAGCACAGATACGCAGTATTTT. Amino acids: CASSWGLSTDTQYF.

The chain couples TRBV29-1 to TRBJ2-1; TRBD1 matches at 12 bases. J was trimmed by 7 bases and V by 7 bases; bases with no gene match: 8. The germline CDR1 and CDR2 sequences are SQVTM and ANQGSEA. There are 14 residues in the CDR3. CDR3 loop: CSGLGQGALNEQFF. The CDR3 nucleotides are TGCAGCGGGTTGGGACAGGGGGCATTGAATGAGCAGTTCTTC.

The V gene is TRBV6-1, the J gene TRBJ2-6; TRBD1 agrees at 9 bases. The CDR3 consists of 19 residues. Germline values: CDR1 MNHNS, CDR2 SASEGT. V shed 0 bases, J shed 4 bases, and the junction held 10 bases outside the gene matches. CDR3 protein: CASSEAPAGTGFGANVLTF. CDR3 DNA: TGTGCCAGCAGTGAAGCGCCAGCCGGGACAGGGTTCGGGGCCAACGTCCTGACTTTC.

Remarks on this clone: Other DNA sequences from this sample encode an identical CDR3 as well. V is TRBV27 and J is TRBJ2-7; the D call may be TRBD1 or TRBD2 (6 bases each). The CDR3 totals 13 residues. Germline values: CDR1 MNHEY, CDR2 SMNVEV (reference sequence). Trimming shortened V by 3 bases and J by 7 bases, and 13 bases separated the two germline ends. The CDR3 DNA sequence: TGTGCCAGCAGTTTTACGGGGGCCCGGGAGCAGTACTTC. As protein: CASSFTGAREQYF.

The V call is TRBV2, the J call TRBJ1-2; D gene ambiguous. CDR1 is SNHLY and CDR2 is FYNNEI in the germline V gene. The CDR3 spans 15 residues. V lost 3 bases to trimming and J lost 0 bases, with 11 bases between them. As DNA, the CDR3 is TGTGCCAGCAGTGAGTCAGCCTCAACTAACTATGGCTACACCTTC. Protein: CASSESASTNYGYTF.

The chain uses TRBV7-9 and TRBJ1-2; no clear D. Trimming removed 2 bases at V and 1 base at J, with 14 bases between. The CDR3 contains 16 residues. Germline-derived CDR1 and CDR2 are SEHNR and FQNEAQ (reference sequence). The CDR3 DNA sequence: TGTGCCAGCAGCTTACCAGCCGATAAACTTAACTATGGCTACACCTTC. It codes for CASSLPADKLNYGYTF.

The chain is built from TRBV27 and TRBJ1-3; D unresolved. CDR1 is MNHEY, CDR2 SMNVEV, per germline (reference sequence). CDR3 length equals 19 residues. V lost 1 base and J 0 bases, leaving 19 bases between the germline ends. The CDR3 nucleotides are TGTGCCAGCAGTTTATGGGCCCCGGAGCAGGATCCCTCTGGAAACACCATATATTTT. Translation: CASSLWAPEQDPSGNTIYF.

This chain connects TRBV19 to TRBJ2-2, with a tentative D call TRBD2 (5 bases). Trimming cost V 9 bases and J 2 bases, with 13 bases left between them. CDR1 is LNHDA and CDR2 is SQIVND in the germline V gene (reference sequence). The CDR3 sequence is 14 residues long. CDR3 bases: TGTGCCAGGGGAGCCGGACTTAACACCGGGGAGCTGTTTTTT. Translated, it gives CARGAGLNTGELFF.

The chain has TRBV27 and TRBJ1-5, with a weak D call TRBD1 (6 bases). V was trimmed by 7 bases and J by 1 base, leaving 11 bases between them. Looked up from germline, CDR1 is MNHEY and CDR2 is SMNVEV (reference sequence). The CDR3 spans 14 residues. CDR3 sequence reads: CASKEDRSNQPQHF. DNA of the CDR3: TGTGCCAGCAAGGAGGACAGAAGCAATCAGCCCCAGCATTTT.

The chain is built from TRBV7-8 and TRBJ2-4; a weak D match, TRBD2 (6 bases). The CDR3 runs 19 residues. V shed 5 bases and J shed 8 bases, with 31 bases lying between them. Germline values: CDR1 SGHVS, CDR2 FQNEAQ. The chain's CDR3 is CASSPEPRGGESLMDIQYF. The DNA for the CDR3 is TGTGCCAGCAGCCCTGAACCGAGGGGAGGCGAGTCCCTTATGGACATTCAGTACTTC.

This clone came up once. The chain links TRBV27 to TRBJ2-3, with D unresolved. The CDR3 covers 16 residues. Per the germline V gene, CDR1 is MNHEY and CDR2 is SMNVEV (reference sequence). V lost 6 bases and J 1 base, leaving 17 bases between the germline ends. CDR3 in DNA: TGTGCCAGCAGCTTAAGACCGGCAAGAGGCACAGATACGCAGTATTTT. Amino acid sequence: CASSLRPARGTDTQYF.

This clone was recorded once. The V call is TRBV6-5, the J call TRBJ2-7; 13 positions agree with TRBD2. The CDR3 sequence is 16 residues long. After removal of 4 bases from V and 3 bases from J, the junction contained 6 bases not matched to a gene. CDR1 is MNHEY, CDR2 SVGAGI, per germline. This CDR3 is CASSLRLAGGFYEQYF. The CDR3 DNA sequence: TGTGCCAGCAGTTTACGACTAGCGGGAGGTTTCTACGAGCAGTACTTC.

This rearrangement joins TRBV2 to TRBJ2-5, with a tentative D call TRBD1 (5 bases). V was shortened by 2 bases and J by 2 bases, with 12 bases between the two germline ends. This CDR3 contains 15 residues. Germline CDR1 and CDR2: SNHLY and FYNNEI. The CDR3 DNA reads TGTGCCAGCAGTGAATCCAGGACACAACAAGAGACCCAGTACTTC. Its protein product is CASSESRTQQETQYF.

The chain joins TRBV10-3 to TRBJ2-1, with D maybe TRBD2 (6 bases). The CDR3 has 16 residues. CDR1 is ENHRY and CDR2 is SYGVKD in the germline V gene. V shed 2 bases and J shed 3 bases, with 14 bases lying between them. The CDR3 DNA sequence: TGTGCCATCAGTGAGCCCCCGGAGGGGAGCTACAATGAGCAGTTCTTC. The encoded protein is CAISEPPEGSYNEQFF.

V usage is TRBV27 and J usage is TRBJ1-2; the D gene is possibly TRBD1 (5 bases). Germline CDR1 reads MNHEY; CDR2 reads SMNVEV (reference sequence). This CDR3 has 17 amino acids. With 3 bases removed from V and 5 bases from J, the gap between germline ends came to 22 bases. The CDR3 protein is CASSFRIGQGGSYGYTF. CDR3 bases: TGTGCCAGCAGTTTTCGTATCGGGCAGGGAGGAAGTTATGGCTACACCTTC.

Regarding this clone: The sample contains more than one DNA sequence encoding this CDR3. V is TRBV4-2 and J is TRBJ2-5; a weak D match, TRBD1 (5 bases). The germline CDR1 and CDR2 sequences are LGHNA and YNFKEQ. The length of the CDR3 is 15 residues. V was shortened by 0 bases and J by 5 bases, with 13 bases between the two germline ends. The CDR3 protein is CASSQDLGEGETQYF. The DNA of the CDR3 is TGTGCCAGCAGCCAAGATCTAGGGGAAGGGGAGACCCAGTACTTC.